This entry describes one TCR beta chain. The source of the sample is a study of T cell changes during pregnancy in multiple sclerosis. V was pared by 4 bases and J by 3 bases, with 13 bases between. Germline V lookup: CDR1 SGHRS, CDR2 YFSETQ. This CDR3 contains 14 residues. Assay: immunoSEQ multiplex PCR; the TCRdb copy retains only in-frame clones and omits some. The top ten hold 2.9% of the sample, which has 45,000 or so clones, approximately 90% seen once. The sequencing used CD8+ T cells from peripheral blood mononuclear cells, collected in the second trimester of pregnancy. The TCR originated in a female donor with multiple sclerosis, enrolled in a pregnancy study. The rearrangement joins TRBV5-1 to TRBJ1-1, with D perhaps TRBD1 (5 bases). This chain's CDR3 is CASSPGGADTEAFF. In DNA, the CDR3 is TGCGCCAGCAGCCCGGGAGGGGCGGACACTGAAGCTTTCTTT.